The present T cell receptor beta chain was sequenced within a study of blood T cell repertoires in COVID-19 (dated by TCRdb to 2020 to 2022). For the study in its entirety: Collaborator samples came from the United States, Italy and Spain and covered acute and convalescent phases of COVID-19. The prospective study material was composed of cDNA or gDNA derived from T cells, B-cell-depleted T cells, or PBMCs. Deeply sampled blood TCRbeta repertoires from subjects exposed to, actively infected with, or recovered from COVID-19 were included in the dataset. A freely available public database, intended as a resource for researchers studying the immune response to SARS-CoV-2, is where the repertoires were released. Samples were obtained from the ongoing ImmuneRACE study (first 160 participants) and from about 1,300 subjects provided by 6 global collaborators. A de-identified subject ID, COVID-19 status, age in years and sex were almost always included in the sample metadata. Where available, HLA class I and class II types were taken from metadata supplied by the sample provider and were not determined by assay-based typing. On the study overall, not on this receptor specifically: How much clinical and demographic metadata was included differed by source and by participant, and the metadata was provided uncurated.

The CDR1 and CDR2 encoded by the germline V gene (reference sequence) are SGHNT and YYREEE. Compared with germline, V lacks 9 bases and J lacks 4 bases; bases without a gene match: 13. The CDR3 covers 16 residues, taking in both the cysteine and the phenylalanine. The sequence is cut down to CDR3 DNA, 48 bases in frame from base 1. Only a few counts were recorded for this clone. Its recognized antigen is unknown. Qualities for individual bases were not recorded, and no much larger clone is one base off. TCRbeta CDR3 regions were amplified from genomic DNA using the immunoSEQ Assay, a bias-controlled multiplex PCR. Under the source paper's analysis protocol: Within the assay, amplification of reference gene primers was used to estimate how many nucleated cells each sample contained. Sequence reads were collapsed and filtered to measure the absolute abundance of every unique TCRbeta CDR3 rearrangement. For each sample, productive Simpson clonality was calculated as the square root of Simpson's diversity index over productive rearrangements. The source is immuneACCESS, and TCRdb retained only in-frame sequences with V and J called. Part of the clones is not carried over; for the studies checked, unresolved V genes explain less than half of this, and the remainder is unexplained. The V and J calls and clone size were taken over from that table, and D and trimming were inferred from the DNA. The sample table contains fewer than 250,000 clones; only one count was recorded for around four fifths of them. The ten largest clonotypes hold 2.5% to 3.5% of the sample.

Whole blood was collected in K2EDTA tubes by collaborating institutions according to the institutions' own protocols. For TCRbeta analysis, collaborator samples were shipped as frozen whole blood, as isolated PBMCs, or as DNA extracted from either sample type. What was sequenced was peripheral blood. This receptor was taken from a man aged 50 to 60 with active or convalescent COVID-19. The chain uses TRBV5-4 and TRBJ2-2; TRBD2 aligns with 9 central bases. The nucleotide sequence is TGTGCCACTATAGCGGGAGATCCCAGGGGCACCGGGGAGCTGTTTTTT. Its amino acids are CATIAGDPRGTGELFF.